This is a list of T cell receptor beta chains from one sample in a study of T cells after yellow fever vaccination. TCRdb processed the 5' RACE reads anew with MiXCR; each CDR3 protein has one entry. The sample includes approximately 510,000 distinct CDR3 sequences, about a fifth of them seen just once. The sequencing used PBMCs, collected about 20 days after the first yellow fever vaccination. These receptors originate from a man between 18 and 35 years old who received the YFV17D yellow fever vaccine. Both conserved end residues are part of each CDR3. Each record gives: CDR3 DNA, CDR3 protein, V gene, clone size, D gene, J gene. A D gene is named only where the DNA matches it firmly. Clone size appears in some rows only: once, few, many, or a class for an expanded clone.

TGTGCCAGCTCACCATGGCCCGGGGATGATCAGCCCCAGCATTTT | CASSPWPGDDQPQHF | TRBV18 | few | . | TRBJ1-5
TGTGCCAGCAGTCACGACAGCCCCGTTGGCTACACCTTC | CASSHDSPVGYTF | TRBV12-3/TRBV12-4 | few | . | TRBJ1-2
TGCAGCGTTGCAGGACCGGGCCGTCACACCGGGGAGCTGTTTTTT | CSVAGPGRHTGELFF | TRBV29-1 | few | . | TRBJ2-2
TGTGCCAGCAAGCACAGGGGGTTTGTACAAGAGACCCAGTACTTC | CASKHRGFVQETQYF | TRBV28 | . | TRBD1 | TRBJ2-5
TGTGCCAGCAGCACCCACCGGGGGAGGGGAACTGAAGCTTTCTTT | CASSTHRGRGTEAFF | TRBV7-9 | . | . | TRBJ1-1
TGTGCCAGCAGCTTAGTACAGGGTGCCTACAATGAGCAGTTCTTC | CASSLVQGAYNEQFF | TRBV7-6 | . | . | TRBJ2-1
TGTGCCAGCAGCCGAGGTAGTTACACCGGGGAGCTGTTTTTT | CASSRGSYTGELFF | TRBV3-1 | . | . | TRBJ2-2
TGTGCCAGCACATCCCAGGTCGGGCTGGCTAGCACAGATACGCAGTATTTT | CASTSQVGLASTDTQYF | TRBV12-3/TRBV12-4 | . | . | TRBJ2-3
TGCGCCAGCAGCGTATCGGGACAGGGATTGAGTGGCTACACCTTC | CASSVSGQGLSGYTF | TRBV5-1 | few | TRBD1 | TRBJ1-2
TGCGCCAGCAGCCAAGGTTATGCGGGGGGCCGGGCAGATACGCAGTATTTT | CASSQGYAGGRADTQYF | TRBV4-3 | . | TRBD2 | TRBJ2-3
TGTGCCAGCAGCCAATCGGGGTCTGGCTACACCTTC | CASSQSGSGYTF | TRBV3-1 | few | . | TRBJ1-2
TGCGCCAGCAGCTTGGGACAGACAGCAACTAATGAAAAACTGTTTTTT | CASSLGQTATNEKLFF | TRBV5-1 | few | . | TRBJ1-4
TGTGCCAGCAAACCGTGGGGGTCCAAAAACATTCAGTACTTC | CASKPWGSKNIQYF | TRBV5-4 | . | . | TRBJ2-4
TGCGCCAGCAGCCCCGTGGTGGACACTGAAGCTTTCTTT | CASSPVVDTEAFF | TRBV4-3 | many | . | TRBJ1-1
TGTGCCAGCAGCTTAGAACAGGGTACTGAAGCTTTCTTT | CASSLEQGTEAFF | TRBV11-2 | . | . | TRBJ1-1
TGTGCCAGCAGTTTGTATGGGACAGGGGCCCTCGAGCAGTACTTC | CASSLYGTGALEQYF | TRBV7-2 | few | TRBD1 | TRBJ2-7
TGTGCCAGCAGCCAAGGACGGGGGGGCCCGGAGACCCAGTACTTC | CASSQGRGGPETQYF | TRBV4-2 | few | TRBD2 | TRBJ2-5
TGTGCCATCAGTGAGAGCTCTGGAAACACCATATATTTT | CAISESSGNTIYF | TRBV10-3 | few | . | TRBJ1-3
TGCGCCAGCAGCTTGGTTCGGGGGGCGGCTGGGGCCAACGTCCTGACTTTC | CASSLVRGAAGANVLTF | TRBV5-1 | few | . | TRBJ2-6
TGTGCCAGCAGCTTAAACCGCCGGGGAGGGGCTGGCTACACCTTC | CASSLNRRGGAGYTF | TRBV7-6 | . | . | TRBJ1-2
TGTGCCAGCACCCCGCACAGGGGGGGACAGGGTGGGGAGACCCAGTACTTC | CASTPHRGGQGGETQYF | TRBV25-1 | . | TRBD1 | TRBJ2-5
TGTGCCAGCAGCTCGCCACCGCTAGCGGCTAATGAGCAGTTCTTC | CASSSPPLAANEQFF | TRBV7-2 | . | TRBD2 | TRBJ2-1
TGTGCCAGCAGCCGTAATACAGGGGGCTCTGAAGCTTTCTTT | CASSRNTGGSEAFF | TRBV12-3/TRBV12-4 | . | TRBD1 | TRBJ1-1
TGTGCTAGCAGCTCGTGGGTCGGGGATACGCAGTATTTT | CASSSWVGDTQYF | TRBV7-7 | . | . | TRBJ2-3
TGTGCCAGCAGTCCGATCGGGAGCTCTGGGGCCAACGTCCTGACTTTC | CASSPIGSSGANVLTF | TRBV12-3/TRBV12-4 | few | . | TRBJ2-6
TGCGCCAGCAGCCGACAGGACAACTATGGCTACACCTTC | CASSRQDNYGYTF | TRBV5-1 | many | . | TRBJ1-2
TGTGCCAGCAGCTTGGATCGGGAAAGCACCGGGGAGCTGTTTTTT | CASSLDRESTGELFF | TRBV5-6 | few | . | TRBJ2-2